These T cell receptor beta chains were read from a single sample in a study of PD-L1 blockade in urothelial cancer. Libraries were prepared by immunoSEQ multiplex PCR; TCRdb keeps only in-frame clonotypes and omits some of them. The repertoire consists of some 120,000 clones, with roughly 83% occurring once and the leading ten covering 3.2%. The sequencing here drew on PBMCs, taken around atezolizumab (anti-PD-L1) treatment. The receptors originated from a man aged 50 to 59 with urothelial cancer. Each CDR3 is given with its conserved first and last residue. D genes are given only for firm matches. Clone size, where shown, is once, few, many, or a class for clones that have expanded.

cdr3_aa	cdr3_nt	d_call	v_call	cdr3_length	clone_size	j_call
CASSPTAGNYEQYF	TGCGCCAGCAGCCCAACGGCAGGCAACTACGAGCAGTACTTC	.	TRBV4-1	14	.	TRBJ2-7
CAWRRHGTGFEKLFF	TGTGCCTGGAGGAGACACGGGACAGGGTTTGAAAAACTGTTTTTT	TRBD1	TRBV30	15	.	TRBJ1-4
CASSPYSGGYNEQFF	TGTGCCAGCAGCCCCTATAGCGGGGGGTACAATGAGCAGTTCTTC	TRBD2	TRBV25-1	15	.	TRBJ2-1
CASSKDGGRNEKLFF	TGTGCCAGCAGTAAGGACGGGGGTCGTAATGAAAAACTGTTTTTT	.	TRBV6-1	15	.	TRBJ1-4
CASSAYRGNEKLFF	TGTGCCAGCAGCGCATACAGGGGAAATGAAAAACTGTTTTTT	TRBD1	TRBV5-5	14	.	TRBJ1-4
CASSPSGWRGYTF	TGTGCCAGCAGTCCTTCTGGCTGGAGGGGCTACACCTTC	.	TRBV27	13	.	TRBJ1-2
CASSSGTRTGQYF	TGTGCCAGCAGTTCCGGGACTAGGACAGGGCAGTACTTC	.	TRBV6-1	13	.	TRBJ2-7
CAIKDSTNNEQFF	TGTGCCATCAAAGACTCGACGAACAATGAGCAGTTCTTC	.	TRBV10-3	13	.	TRBJ2-1
CASSATDRGRIGELFF	TGTGCCAGTAGTGCAACCGACAGGGGGAGGATCGGGGAGCTGTTTTTT	TRBD1	TRBV19	16	.	TRBJ2-2
CASSSQAGEKNTEAFF	TGTGCCAGCAGTTCACAGGCGGGGGAGAAGAACACTGAAGCTTTCTTT	.	TRBV7-9	16	.	TRBJ1-1
CASSLQGSGSLTGELFF	TGTGCCAGCAGCTTACAGGGTAGCGGGAGTCTCACCGGGGAGCTGTTTTTT	TRBD2	TRBV7-3	17	once	TRBJ2-2
CSGRDRGYEQYF	TGCAGCGGCCGGGACAGGGGCTACGAGCAGTACTTC	TRBD1	TRBV29-1	12	.	TRBJ2-7
CASRTGMGDQPQHF	TGTGCCAGCAGAACAGGTATGGGCGATCAGCCCCAGCATTTT	.	TRBV28	14	.	TRBJ1-5
CASSPTSGADNEQFF	TGTGCCAGCAGCCCAACTAGCGGGGCAGACAATGAGCAGTTCTTC	TRBD2	TRBV11-2	15	.	TRBJ2-1
CAWSPGLAGGRYQETQYF	TGTGCCTGGAGTCCGGGACTAGCGGGAGGGAGGTACCAAGAGACCCAGTACTTC	TRBD2	TRBV30	18	once	TRBJ2-5
CASSLVRGADTEAFF	TGTGCCAGCTCACTGGTTCGGGGGGCGGACACTGAAGCTTTCTTT	.	TRBV18	15	.	TRBJ1-1
CAWSVPPLTGPNTF	TGTGCCTGGAGTGTACCCCCCCTGACAGGTCCCAACACCTTC	.	TRBV30	14	.	TRBJ1-2
CASSLEGRGIIDEQFF	TGTGCCAGCAGCTTAGAAGGGCGGGGGATCATCGATGAGCAGTTCTTC	TRBD2	TRBV11-2	16	once	TRBJ2-1
CASSPRPGTGKGNEQFF	TGTGCCAGCAGCCCCCGCCCAGGGACAGGAAAAGGCAATGAGCAGTTCTTC	TRBD1	TRBV7-9	17	.	TRBJ2-1
CASSLASFRTLRHEQYF	TGTGCCAGCAGCTTAGCCAGTTTTAGGACTCTGCGCCACGAGCAGTACTTC	.	TRBV7-8	17	.	TRBJ2-7
CAWGASEPQHF	TGTGCCTGGGGTGCCTCTGAGCCCCAGCATTTT	.	TRBV30	11	.	TRBJ1-5
CASSRDRENYGYTF	TGTGCCTCCAGCCGGGACAGGGAAAACTATGGCTACACCTTC	TRBD1	TRBV10-3	14	.	TRBJ1-2